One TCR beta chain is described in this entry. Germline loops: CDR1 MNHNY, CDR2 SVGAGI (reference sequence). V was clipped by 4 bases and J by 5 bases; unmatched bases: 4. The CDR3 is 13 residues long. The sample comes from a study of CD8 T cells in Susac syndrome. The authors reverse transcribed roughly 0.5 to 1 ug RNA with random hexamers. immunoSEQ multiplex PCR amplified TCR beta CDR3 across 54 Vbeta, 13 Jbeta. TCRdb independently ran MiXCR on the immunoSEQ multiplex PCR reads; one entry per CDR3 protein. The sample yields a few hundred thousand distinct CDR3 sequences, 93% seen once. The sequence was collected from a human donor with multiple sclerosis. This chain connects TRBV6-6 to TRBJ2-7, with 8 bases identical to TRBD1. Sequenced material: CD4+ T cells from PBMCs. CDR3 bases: TGTGCCAGCAGTTCGACAGGGGTCAACGAGCAGTACTTC. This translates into CASSSTGVNEQYF.